These T cell receptor beta chains were read from a single sample in a study of cytomegalovirus exposure and HLA in healthy donors. Sequencing used immunoSEQ multiplex PCR; TCRdb keeps in-frame clones, though not all of them. Of 220,000 or so clones in the sample, 87% were seen once. Input material: PBMCs. These receptors were obtained from a woman aged 18-30 years in good health and CMV-seropositive. The CDR3 runs from the conserved cysteine through the conserved F or W. A D gene is named only where the DNA matches it firmly.

CDR3	DNA	D	J	V
CASSFRAGQPQHF	TGTGCCAGCAGCTTTAGGGCGGGTCAGCCCCAGCATTTT	NA	TRBJ1-5	TRBV7-6
CASSGGSSTDTQYF	TGCGCCAGCAGCGGGGGATCTAGCACAGATACGCAGTATTTT	NA	TRBJ2-3	TRBV10-1
CASSEASGIAYEQYF	TGTGCCAGCAGCGAGGCTAGCGGGATAGCCTACGAGCAGTACTTC	TRBD2	TRBJ2-7	TRBV9
CASSDLGTGASYEQYF	TGTGCCAGCAGTGATTTGGGGACAGGGGCGTCCTACGAGCAGTACTTC	TRBD1	TRBJ2-7	TRBV25-1
CASRRADEQFF	TGTGCCAGCCGACGTGCGGATGAGCAGTTCTTC	NA	TRBJ2-1	TRBV27
CASSLVGWGGYTF	TGCGCCAGCAGCTTGGTGGGATGGGGCGGCTACACCTTC	NA	TRBJ1-2	TRBV5-1
CASSVGGRTEAFF	TGTGCCAGCAGCGTAGGAGGAAGGACTGAAGCTTTCTTT	NA	TRBJ1-1	TRBV9
CASSQDPGTEAFF	TGCGCCAGCAGCCAAGATCCGGGGACTGAAGCTTTCTTT	NA	TRBJ1-1	TRBV4-1
CAWSVASGEQYF	TGTGCCTGGAGTGTAGCTAGCGGCGAGCAGTACTTC	TRBD2	TRBJ2-7	TRBV30
CASSVIAGVADTQYF	TGTGCCAGCAGCGTAATAGCGGGAGTGGCAGATACGCAGTATTTT	TRBD2	TRBJ2-3	TRBV9
CASSGRLASTYEQYF	TGTGCCAGTAGTGGTCGACTAGCGTCTACCTACGAGCAGTACTTC	TRBD2	TRBJ2-7	TRBV19
CASSPQGPANYGYTF	TGTGCCAGCAGTCCACAGGGACCAGCTAACTATGGCTACACCTTC	NA	TRBJ1-2	TRBV27
CALGGLRGYGYTF	TGTGCCTTAGGAGGGCTCCGCGGCTATGGCTACACCTTC	NA	TRBJ1-2	TRBV30
CASSTVDRGSYEQYF	TGTGCCAGCAGTACAGTCGACAGAGGCTCCTACGAGCAGTACTTC	NA	TRBJ2-7	TRBV28